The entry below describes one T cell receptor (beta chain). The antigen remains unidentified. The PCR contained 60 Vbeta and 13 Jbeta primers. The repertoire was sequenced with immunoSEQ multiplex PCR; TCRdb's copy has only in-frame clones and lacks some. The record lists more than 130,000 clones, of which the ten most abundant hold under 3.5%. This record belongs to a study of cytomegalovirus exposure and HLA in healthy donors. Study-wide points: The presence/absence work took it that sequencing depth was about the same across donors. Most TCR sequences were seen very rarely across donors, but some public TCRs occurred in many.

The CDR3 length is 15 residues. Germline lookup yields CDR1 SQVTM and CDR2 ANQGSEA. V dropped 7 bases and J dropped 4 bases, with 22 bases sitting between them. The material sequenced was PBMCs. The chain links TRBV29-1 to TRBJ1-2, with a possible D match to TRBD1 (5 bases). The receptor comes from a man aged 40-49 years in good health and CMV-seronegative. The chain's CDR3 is CSALGDSDPGYGYTF. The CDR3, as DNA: TGCAGCGCGCTTGGAGACAGCGACCCGGGCTATGGCTACACCTTC.